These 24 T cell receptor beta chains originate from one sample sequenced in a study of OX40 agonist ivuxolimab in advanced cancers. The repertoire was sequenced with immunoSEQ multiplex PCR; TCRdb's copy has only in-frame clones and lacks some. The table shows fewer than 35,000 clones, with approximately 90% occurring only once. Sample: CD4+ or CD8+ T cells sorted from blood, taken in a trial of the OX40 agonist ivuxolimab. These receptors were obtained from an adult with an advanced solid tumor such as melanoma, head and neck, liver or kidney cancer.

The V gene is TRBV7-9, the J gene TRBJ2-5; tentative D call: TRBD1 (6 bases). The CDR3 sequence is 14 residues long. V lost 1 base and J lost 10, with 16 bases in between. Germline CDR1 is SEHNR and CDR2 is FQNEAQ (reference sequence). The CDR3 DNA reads TGTGCCAGCAGCTTAGGCGGTCTGGGGGCCGGCCAGTACTTC. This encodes CASSLGGLGAGQYF.

CDR3 in amino acids: CASSVAPGTIGYTF. The CDR3 DNA sequence: TGTGCCAGCAGCGTAGCCCCCGGGACAATTGGCTACACCTTC. The chain couples TRBV9 to TRBJ1-2; D possibly corresponds to TRBD1 (6 bases). CDR3 length: 14 amino acids. Germline lookup yields CDR1 SGDLS and CDR2 YYNGEE. V lost 0 bases and J 7 bases, leaving 13 bases between the germline ends.

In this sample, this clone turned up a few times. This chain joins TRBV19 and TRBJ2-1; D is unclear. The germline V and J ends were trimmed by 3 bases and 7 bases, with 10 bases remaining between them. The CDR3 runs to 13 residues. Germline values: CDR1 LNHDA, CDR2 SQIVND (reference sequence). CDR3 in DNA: TGTGCCAGTAGTATGCGAGTGTGGAATGAGCAGTTCTTC. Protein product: CASSMRVWNEQFF.

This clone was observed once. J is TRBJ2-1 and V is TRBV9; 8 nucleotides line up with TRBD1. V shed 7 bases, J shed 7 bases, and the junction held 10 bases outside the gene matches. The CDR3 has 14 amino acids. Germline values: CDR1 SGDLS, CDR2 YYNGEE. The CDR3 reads CASSPWDRRNEQFF. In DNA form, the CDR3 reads TGTGCCAGCTCACCCTGGGACAGGAGAAATGAGCAGTTCTTC.

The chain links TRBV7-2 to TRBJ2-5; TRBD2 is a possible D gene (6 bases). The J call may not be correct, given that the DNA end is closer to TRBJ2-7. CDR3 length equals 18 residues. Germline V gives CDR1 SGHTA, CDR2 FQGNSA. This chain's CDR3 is CASSLARSGASVTYEQYF. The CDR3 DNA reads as TGTGCCAGCAGCTTAGCGCGTAGTGGGGCTAGCGTCACCTACGAGCAGTACTTC.

The CDR3 DNA sequence: TGTGCCAGCACCCCGACAGGGGTGGGCGAGCAGTACTTC. Translating gives CASTPTGVGEQYF. J is TRBJ2-7 and V is TRBV9, with 8 bases lining up with TRBD1. The trim removed 6 bases at V and 6 bases at J, leaving 8 bases unmatched. Germline lookup yields CDR1 SGDLS and CDR2 YYNGEE. This CDR3 comprises 13 residues.

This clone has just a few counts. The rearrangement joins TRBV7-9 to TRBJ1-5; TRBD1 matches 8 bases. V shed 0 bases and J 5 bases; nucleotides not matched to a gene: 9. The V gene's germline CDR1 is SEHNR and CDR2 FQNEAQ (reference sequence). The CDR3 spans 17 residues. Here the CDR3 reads CASSLADREKLDQPQHF. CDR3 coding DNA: TGTGCCAGCAGCTTAGCGGACAGGGAGAAATTAGATCAGCCCCAGCATTTT.

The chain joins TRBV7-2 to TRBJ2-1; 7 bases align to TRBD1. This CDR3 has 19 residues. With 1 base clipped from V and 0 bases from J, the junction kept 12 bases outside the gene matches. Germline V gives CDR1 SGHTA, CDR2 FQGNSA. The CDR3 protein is CASSLVSFDRVSSYNEQFF. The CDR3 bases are TGTGCCAGCAGCTTAGTCTCCTTCGACAGGGTCAGCTCCTACAATGAGCAGTTCTTC.

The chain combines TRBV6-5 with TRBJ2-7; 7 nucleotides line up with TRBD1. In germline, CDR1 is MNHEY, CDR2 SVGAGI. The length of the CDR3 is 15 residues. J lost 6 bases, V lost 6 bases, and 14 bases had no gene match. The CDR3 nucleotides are TGTGCCAGCAGGAAAAGACAGGGCCTTAAGGGCGAGCAGTACTTC. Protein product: CASRKRQGLKGEQYF.

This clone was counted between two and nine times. In DNA, the CDR3 is TGTGCCAGCAGCTATAATCTAGCGGGAGGCAATGAGCAGTTCTTC. This translates into CASSYNLAGGNEQFF. The chain employs TRBV9 and TRBJ2-1; 11 bases agree with TRBD2. Trimming cost V 4 bases and J 6 bases; bases outside gene matches: 6. The CDR3 length is 15 residues. Germline loops: CDR1 SGDLS, CDR2 YYNGEE.

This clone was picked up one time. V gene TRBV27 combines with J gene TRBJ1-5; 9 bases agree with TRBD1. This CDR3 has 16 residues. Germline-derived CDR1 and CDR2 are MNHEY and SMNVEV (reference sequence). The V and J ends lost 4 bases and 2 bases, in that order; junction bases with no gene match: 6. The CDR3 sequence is CASSSNRDRGNQPQHF. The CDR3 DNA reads TGTGCCAGCAGTTCCAACCGGGACAGGGGCAATCAGCCCCAGCATTTT.

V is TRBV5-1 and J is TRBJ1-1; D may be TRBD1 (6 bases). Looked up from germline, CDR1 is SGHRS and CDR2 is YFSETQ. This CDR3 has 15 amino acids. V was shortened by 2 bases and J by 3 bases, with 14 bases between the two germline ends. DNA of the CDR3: TGCGCCAGCAGCTTACTACAGGGAGGGGACACTGAAGCTTTCTTT. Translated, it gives CASSLLQGGDTEAFF.

The CDR3 nucleotides read TGTGCCAGCAGCCCCGCAGTCGTGGGTGCTAGTCGCACAGATACGCAGTATTTT. Translated: CASSPAVVGASRTDTQYF. The rearrangement joins TRBV7-9 to TRBJ2-3; no firm D call. The germline V gene has CDR1 SEHNR and CDR2 FQNEAQ (reference sequence). V dropped 5 bases and J dropped 1 base, with 22 bases sitting between them. The CDR3 is 18 amino acids.

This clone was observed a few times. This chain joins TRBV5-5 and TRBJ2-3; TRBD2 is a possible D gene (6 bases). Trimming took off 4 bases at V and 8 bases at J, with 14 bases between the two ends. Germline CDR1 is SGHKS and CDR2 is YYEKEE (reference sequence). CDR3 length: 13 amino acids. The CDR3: CASSIDMGGTQYF. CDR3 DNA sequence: TGTGCCAGCAGCATCGATATGGGGGGTACGCAGTATTTT.

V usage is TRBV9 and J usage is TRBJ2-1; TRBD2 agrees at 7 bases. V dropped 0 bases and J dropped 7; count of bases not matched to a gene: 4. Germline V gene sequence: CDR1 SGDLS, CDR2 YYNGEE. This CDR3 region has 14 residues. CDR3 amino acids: CASSVASGANEQFF. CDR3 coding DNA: TGTGCCAGCAGCGTAGCTAGCGGCGCAAATGAGCAGTTCTTC.

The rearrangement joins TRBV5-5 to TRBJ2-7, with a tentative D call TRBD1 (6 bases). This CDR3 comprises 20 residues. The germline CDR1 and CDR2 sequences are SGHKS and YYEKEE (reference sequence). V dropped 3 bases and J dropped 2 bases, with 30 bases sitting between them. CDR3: CASSSPMIGTLSNHPYEQYF. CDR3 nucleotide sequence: TGTGCCAGCAGCTCCCCCATGATTGGGACACTCTCAAACCACCCCTACGAGCAGTACTTC.

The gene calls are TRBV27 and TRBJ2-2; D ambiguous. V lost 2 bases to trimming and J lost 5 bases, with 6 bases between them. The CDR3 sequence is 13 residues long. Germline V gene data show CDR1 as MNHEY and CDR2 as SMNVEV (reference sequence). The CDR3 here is CASSLIGTGELFF. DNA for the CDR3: TGTGCCAGCAGTTTAATCGGGACCGGGGAGCTGTTTTTT.

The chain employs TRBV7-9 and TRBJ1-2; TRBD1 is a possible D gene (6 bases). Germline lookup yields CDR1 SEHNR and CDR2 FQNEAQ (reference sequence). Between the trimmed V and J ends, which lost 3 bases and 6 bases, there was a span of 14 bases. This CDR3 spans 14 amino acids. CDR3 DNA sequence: TGTGCCAGCAGCTTCGTCACAGGGTTTGATGGCTACACCTTC. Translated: CASSFVTGFDGYTF.

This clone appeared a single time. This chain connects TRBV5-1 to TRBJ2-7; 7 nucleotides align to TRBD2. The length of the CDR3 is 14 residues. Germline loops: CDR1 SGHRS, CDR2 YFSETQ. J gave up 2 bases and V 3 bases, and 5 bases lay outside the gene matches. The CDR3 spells CASSSTSATYEQYF. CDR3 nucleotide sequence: TGCGCCAGCAGCTCAACTAGCGCGACCTACGAGCAGTACTTC.

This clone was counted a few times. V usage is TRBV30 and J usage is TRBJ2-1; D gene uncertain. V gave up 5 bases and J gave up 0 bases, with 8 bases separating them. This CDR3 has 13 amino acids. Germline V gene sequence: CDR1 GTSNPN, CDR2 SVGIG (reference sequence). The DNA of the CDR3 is TGTGCCTGGGGGGATAGCTCCTACAATGAGCAGTTCTTC. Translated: CAWGDSSYNEQFF.

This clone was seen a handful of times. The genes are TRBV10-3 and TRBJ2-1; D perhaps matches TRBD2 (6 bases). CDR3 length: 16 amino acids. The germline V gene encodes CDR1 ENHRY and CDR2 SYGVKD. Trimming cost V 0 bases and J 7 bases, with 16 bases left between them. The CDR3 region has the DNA TGTGCCATCAGTGAGTCGATTATCGGGAGCCAGAATGAGCAGTTCTTC. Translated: CAISESIIGSQNEQFF.

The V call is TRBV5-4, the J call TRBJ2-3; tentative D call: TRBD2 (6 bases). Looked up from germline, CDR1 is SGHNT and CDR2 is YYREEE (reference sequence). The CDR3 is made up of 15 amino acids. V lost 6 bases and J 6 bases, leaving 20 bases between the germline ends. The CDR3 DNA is TGTGCCAGCATGCCCCTTGGGGGAGGATCGGATACGCAGTATTTT. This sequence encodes CASMPLGGGSDTQYF.

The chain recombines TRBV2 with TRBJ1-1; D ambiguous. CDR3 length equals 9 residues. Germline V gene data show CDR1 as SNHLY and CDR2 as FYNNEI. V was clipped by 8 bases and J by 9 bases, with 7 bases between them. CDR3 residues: CASHPKAFF. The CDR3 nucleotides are TGTGCCAGCCACCCCAAAGCTTTCTTT.

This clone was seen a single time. The DNA of the CDR3 is TGTGCCAGCAGCGGACAGGACCCTGGGGAGCAGTACTTC. This sequence encodes CASSGQDPGEQYF. The chain carries TRBV6-1 and TRBJ2-7; TRBD1 agrees at 7 bases. The CDR3 consists of 13 residues. J gave up 7 bases and V 6 bases, and 9 bases lay outside the gene matches. Per the germline V gene, CDR1 is MNHNS and CDR2 is SASEGT.